The 9 T cell receptor beta chains below come from one sample, sequenced in a study of beta chain features in type 1 diabetes. The study reverse transcribed the entire isolated RNA, so it sequenced expressed TCRB transcripts. The table came from immunoSEQ multiplex PCR; TCRdb's copy has only in-frame clones and leaves some out. Of more than 150,000 clones listed, around 10% are singletons. Sequencing was carried out using central memory CD4+ T cells from blood. These receptors were collected from a man aged 18 to 29 in good health.

This clone was counted between two and nine times. This chain connects TRBV23-1 to TRBJ2-5, with D perhaps TRBD1 or TRBD2 (5 bases each). TRBV23-1 is an open reading frame whose function is uncertain. This CDR3 contains 15 residues. Trimming removed 2 bases at V and 7 bases at J, with 17 bases between. This CDR3 is CASSQAGTAKGTQYF. In DNA, the CDR3 is TGCGCCAGCAGTCAAGCCGGGACGGCTAAAGGGACCCAGTACTTC.

This clone has a handful of counts. The chain carries TRBV5-1 and TRBJ2-3, with D maybe TRBD1 (6 bases). V was clipped by 6 bases and J by 0 bases, with 11 bases between them. CDR1 is SGHRS and CDR2 is YFSETQ in the germline V gene. The CDR3 covers 14 residues. The CDR3 DNA is TGCGCCAGCAAAAGGGACATTAGCACAGATACGCAGTATTTT. This codes for CASKRDISTDTQYF. Filled out from reference TRBV5-1 and TRBJ2-3, the complete variable domain reads KAGVTQTPRYLIKTRGQQVTLSCSPISGHRSVSWYQQTPGQGLQFLFEYFSETQRNKGNFPGRFSGRQFSNSRSEMNVSTLELGDSALYLCASKRDISTDTQYFGPGTRLTVL.

This clone has ten or more counts. The CDR3 protein is CASRRSGLHEAFF. As DNA, the CDR3 is TGTGCCAGCAGACGATCGGGGCTCCATGAAGCTTTCTTT. The genes are TRBV11-2 and TRBJ1-1, with TRBD1 as a possible D gene (5 bases). The V gene's germline CDR1 is SGHAT and CDR2 FQNNGV. This CDR3 comprises 13 residues. V lost 6 bases and J 7 bases, leaving 15 bases between the germline ends.

This clone was picked up a small number of times. V gene TRBV5-1 combines with J gene TRBJ2-5; 9 bases line up with TRBD2. Germline CDR1 SGHRS, CDR2 YFSETQ. There are 15 residues in the CDR3. V dropped 0 bases and J dropped 4; count of bases not matched to a gene: 4. CDR3 amino acids: CASSLGSGRAETQYF. Written as DNA, the CDR3 is TGCGCCAGCAGCTTGGGTAGCGGGAGAGCAGAGACCCAGTACTTC.

This clone turned up a few times. V usage is TRBV7-2 and J usage is TRBJ2-7; 9 nucleotides align to TRBD2. There are 14 residues in the CDR3. The J segment lost 0 bases and the V segment lost 5 bases, leaving 2 bases of the junction unmatched. Germline V gene sequence: CDR1 SGHTA, CDR2 FQGNSA. CDR3 DNA sequence: TGTGCCAGCAGCCTTAGCGGGAGCTCCTACGAGCAGTACTTC. Translating it yields CASSLSGSSYEQYF. Full variable domain (missing parts from reference TRBV7-2 and TRBJ2-7): GAGVSQSPSNKVTEKGKDVELRCDPISGHTALYWYRQSLGQGLEFLIYFQGNSAPDKSGLPSDRFSAERTGGSVSTLTIQRTQQEDSAVYLCASSLSGSSYEQYFGPGTRLTVT.

This chain connects TRBV6-5 to TRBJ1-2, with 7 bases fitting TRBD1. The CDR3 covers 15 residues. J lost 4 bases, V lost 4 bases, and 9 bases had no gene match. Germline CDR1 reads MNHEY; CDR2 reads SVGAGI. For the CDR3, the DNA is TGTGCCAGCAGTTTAATACAGGGGAAGGTCTATGGCTACACCTTC. It is translated as CASSLIQGKVYGYTF.

The J gene is TRBJ2-1, the V gene TRBV7-9; 9 bases line up with TRBD2. CDR1 and CDR2 (germline): SEHNR, FQNEAQ (reference sequence). This CDR3 contains 16 residues. The V gene end was trimmed by 1 base and the J gene end by 6 bases; junction bases not matched to a gene: 7. The CDR3 nucleotides read TGTGCCAGCAGCTTAGTAGCGGGAGAGGTAATCAATGAGCAGTTCTTC. This sequence encodes CASSLVAGEVINEQFF.

This clone was seen a handful of times. This chain uses TRBV7-9 with TRBJ2-7; possibly TRBD1 or TRBD2 for D (5 bases each). V was shortened by 7 bases and J by 7 bases, with 20 bases between the two germline ends. The germline gives CDR1 SEHNR, CDR2 FQNEAQ (reference sequence). This CDR3 region has 14 residues. CDR3 DNA: TGTGCCAGCAACATAGCCGGGGCAGGCGCTGAGCAGTACTTC. Its protein product is CASNIAGAGAEQYF.

This sequence joins TRBV29-1 and TRBJ1-1; D not resolved. V lost 7 bases to trimming and J lost 3 bases, with 15 bases between them. Germline-derived CDR1 and CDR2 are SQVTM and ANQGSEA. The CDR3 is made up of 13 amino acids. The CDR3 region is CSARWRADTEAFF. The CDR3 region has the DNA TGCAGCGCCCGATGGAGGGCGGACACTGAAGCTTTCTTT.